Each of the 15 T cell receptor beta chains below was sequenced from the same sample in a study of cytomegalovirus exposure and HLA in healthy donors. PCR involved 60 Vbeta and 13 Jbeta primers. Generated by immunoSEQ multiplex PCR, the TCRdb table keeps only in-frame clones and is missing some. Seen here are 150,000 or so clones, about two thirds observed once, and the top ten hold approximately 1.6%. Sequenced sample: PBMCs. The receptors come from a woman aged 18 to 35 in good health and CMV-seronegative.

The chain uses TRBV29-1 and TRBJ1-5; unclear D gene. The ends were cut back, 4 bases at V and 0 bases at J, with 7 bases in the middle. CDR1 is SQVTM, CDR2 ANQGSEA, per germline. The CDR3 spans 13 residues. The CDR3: CSVVLNSNQPQHF. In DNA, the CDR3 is TGCAGCGTTGTTCTAAATAGCAATCAGCCCCAGCATTTT.

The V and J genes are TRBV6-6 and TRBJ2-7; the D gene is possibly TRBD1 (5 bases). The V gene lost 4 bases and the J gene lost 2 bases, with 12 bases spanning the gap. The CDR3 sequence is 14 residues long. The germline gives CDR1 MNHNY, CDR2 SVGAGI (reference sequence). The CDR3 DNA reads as TGTGCCAGCAGTTCCTTACAGGTCCCCTACGAGCAGTACTTC. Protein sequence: CASSSLQVPYEQYF.

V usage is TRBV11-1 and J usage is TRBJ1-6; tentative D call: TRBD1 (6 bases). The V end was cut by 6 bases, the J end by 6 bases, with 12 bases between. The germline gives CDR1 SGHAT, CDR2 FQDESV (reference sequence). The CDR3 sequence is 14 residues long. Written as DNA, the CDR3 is TGTGCCAGCAGAAGTGGACAGCCTAATTCACCCCTCCACTTT. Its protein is CASRSGQPNSPLHF.

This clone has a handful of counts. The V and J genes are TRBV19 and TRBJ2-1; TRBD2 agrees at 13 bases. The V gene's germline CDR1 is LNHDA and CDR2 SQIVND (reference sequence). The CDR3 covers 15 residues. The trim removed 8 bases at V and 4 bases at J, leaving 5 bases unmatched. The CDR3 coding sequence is TGTGCCAGTGCCTCGACTAGCGGGGGGTACAATGAGCAGTTCTTC. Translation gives CASASTSGGYNEQFF. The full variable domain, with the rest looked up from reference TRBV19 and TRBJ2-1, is DGGITQSPKYLFRKEGQNVTLSCEQNLNHDAMYWYRQDPGQGLRLIYYSQIVNDFQKGDIAEGYSVSREKKESFPLTVTSAQKNPTAFYLCASASTSGGYNEQFFGPGTRLTVL.

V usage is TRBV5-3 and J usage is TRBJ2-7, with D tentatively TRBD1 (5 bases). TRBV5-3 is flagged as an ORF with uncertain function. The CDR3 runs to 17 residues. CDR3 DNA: TGTGCCAGAAGCTCCGAGGCAGGGAAGACCCCTGGGCACTTACGGCGTGTC. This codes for CARSSEAGKTPGHLRRV.

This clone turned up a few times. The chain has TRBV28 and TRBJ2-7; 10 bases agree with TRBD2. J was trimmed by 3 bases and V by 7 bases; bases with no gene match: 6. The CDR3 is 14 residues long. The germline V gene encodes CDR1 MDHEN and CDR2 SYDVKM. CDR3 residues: CASTPGTSVYEQYV. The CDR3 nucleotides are TGTGCCAGCACCCCCGGGACTAGCGTCTACGAGCAGTACGTC.

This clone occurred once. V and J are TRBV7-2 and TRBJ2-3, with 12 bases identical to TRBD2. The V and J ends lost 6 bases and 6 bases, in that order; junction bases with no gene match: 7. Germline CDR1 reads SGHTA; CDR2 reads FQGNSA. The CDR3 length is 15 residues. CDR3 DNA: TGTGCCAGCAGTTCCCTAGCGGGAGGGGTGGATACGCAGTATTTT. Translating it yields CASSSLAGGVDTQYF.

The CDR3 nucleotides read TGCGCCAGCTCTACCGGGGGGGGAGTTGCAGATACGCAGTATTTT. It encodes CASSTGGGVADTQYF. The chain carries TRBV5-1 and TRBJ2-3; 8 bases match TRBD2. V lost 7 bases to trimming and J lost 4 bases; unmatched junction nucleotides: 11. Germline V lookup: CDR1 SGHRS, CDR2 YFSETQ. The CDR3 has 15 amino acids.

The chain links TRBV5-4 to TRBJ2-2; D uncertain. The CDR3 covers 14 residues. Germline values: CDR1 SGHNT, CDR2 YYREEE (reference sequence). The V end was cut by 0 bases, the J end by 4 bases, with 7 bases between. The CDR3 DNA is TGTGCCAGCAGCTTGGGCAGTCCCACCGGGGAGCTGTTTTTT. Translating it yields CASSLGSPTGELFF.

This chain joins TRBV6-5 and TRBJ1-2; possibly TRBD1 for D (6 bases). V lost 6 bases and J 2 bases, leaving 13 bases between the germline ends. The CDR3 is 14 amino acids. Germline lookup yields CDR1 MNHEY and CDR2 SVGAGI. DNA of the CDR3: TGTGCCAGCAGGCTTACAGGGCCCAACTATGGCTACACCTTC. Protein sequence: CASRLTGPNYGYTF.

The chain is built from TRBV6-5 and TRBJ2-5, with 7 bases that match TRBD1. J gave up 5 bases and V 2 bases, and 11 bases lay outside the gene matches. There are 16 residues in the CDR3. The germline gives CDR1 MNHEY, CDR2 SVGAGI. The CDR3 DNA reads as TGTGCCAGCAGTTACGAGAGGGGGCCAGGGTTGGAGACCCAGTACTTC. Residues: CASSYERGPGLETQYF.

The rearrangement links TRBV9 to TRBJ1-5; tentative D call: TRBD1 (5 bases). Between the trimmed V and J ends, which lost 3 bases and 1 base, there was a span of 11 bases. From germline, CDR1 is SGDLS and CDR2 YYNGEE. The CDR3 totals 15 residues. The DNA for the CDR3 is TGTGCCAGCAGCGATTCAGGGCTAAGCAATCAGCCCCAGCATTTT. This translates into CASSDSGLSNQPQHF.

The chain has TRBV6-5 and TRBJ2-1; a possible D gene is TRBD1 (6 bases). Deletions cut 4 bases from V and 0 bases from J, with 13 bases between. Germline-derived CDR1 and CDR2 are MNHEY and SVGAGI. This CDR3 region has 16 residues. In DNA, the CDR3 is TGTGCCAGCAGTTCCGTTGACAGGTTCTCCTACAATGAGCAGTTCTTC. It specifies CASSSVDRFSYNEQFF.

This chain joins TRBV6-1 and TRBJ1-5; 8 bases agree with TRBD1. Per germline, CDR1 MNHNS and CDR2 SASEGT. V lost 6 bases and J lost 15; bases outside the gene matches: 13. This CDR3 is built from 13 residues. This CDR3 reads CASRGTGTGVTHF. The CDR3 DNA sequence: TGTGCCAGCAGAGGAACCGGGACAGGCGTCACGCATTTT.

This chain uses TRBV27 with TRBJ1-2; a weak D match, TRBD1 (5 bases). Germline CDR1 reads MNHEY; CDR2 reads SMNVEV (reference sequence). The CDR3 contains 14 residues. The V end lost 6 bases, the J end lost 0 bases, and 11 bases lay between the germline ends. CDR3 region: CASRRQTANYGYTF. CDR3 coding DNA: TGTGCCAGCAGAAGACAGACAGCTAACTATGGCTACACCTTC.